Presented here are 27 T cell receptor beta chains from one specimen sequenced in a study of T cell repertoires in aging, cancer and after chemotherapy. Peripheral blood genomic DNA, not sorted cells or RNA, was the template. Multiplex touch-down PCR with TRB-A/B primers amplified rearranged V-D-J TRB sequences. TCRdb re-analysed the multiplex PCR reads in MiXCR, keeping a single row per CDR3 protein. The data show under 15,000 distinct CDR3 sequences, around 25% seen once. Sequencing was done on a sample of blood. All receptors come from a human donor in good health.

This clonotype showed up just a few times. V usage is TRBV19 and J usage is TRBJ1-1, with D possibly matching TRBD1 (6 bases). Germline V gene data show CDR1 as LNHDA and CDR2 as SQIVND (reference sequence). The CDR3 sequence is 13 residues long. V was cut by 5 bases and J by 1 base, with 8 bases left in between. The CDR3 reads CASSVRGNTEAFF. The CDR3 region has the DNA TGTGCCAGTAGTGTCAGGGGGAACACTGAAGCTTTCTTT.

This clonotype showed up many times. The CDR3 DNA sequence: TGTGCCAGTAGGGGGCCAGCTAACTATGGCTACACCTTC. This codes for CASRGPANYGYTF. The chain carries TRBV19 and TRBJ1-2; D might be TRBD1 (5 bases). The CDR3 loop spans 13 amino acids. Trimming took off 6 bases at V and 0 bases at J, with 8 bases between the two ends. Germline V lookup: CDR1 LNHDA, CDR2 SQIVND (reference sequence).

The chain combines TRBV9 with TRBJ2-5; D is perhaps TRBD1 (6 bases). Looked up from germline, CDR1 is SGDLS and CDR2 is YYNGEE. Trimming removed 0 bases at V and 5 bases at J, with 14 bases between. This CDR3 contains 15 residues. CDR3 protein: CASSVGVGAWETQYF. The CDR3 nucleotides are TGTGCCAGCAGCGTAGGAGTGGGGGCCTGGGAGACCCAGTACTTC. Full variable domain (remainder filled in from reference TRBV9 and TRBJ2-5): DSGVTQTPKHLITATGQRVTLRCSPRSGDLSVYWYQQSLDQGLQFLIQYYNGEERAKGNILERFSAQQFPDLHSELNLSSLELGDSALYFCASSVGVGAWETQYFGPGTRLLVL.

This clonotype was seen a few times. The germline gene is not matched at one end of the junction; a read error may be the cause. This rearrangement joins TRBV4-2 to TRBJ2-5, with D uncertain. CDR1 and CDR2 (germline): LGHNA, YNFKEQ. This CDR3 is 15 amino acids long. CDR3 loop: CASSQDLGQRETQYF. CDR3 DNA sequence: TGCGCCAGCAGCCAAGATCTAGGGCAACGAGAGACCCAGTACTTC.

This clonotype was found a few times. The chain combines TRBV7-9 with TRBJ1-1, with D possibly being TRBD1 (5 bases). The V end lost 6 bases, the J end lost 1 base, and 12 bases lay between the germline ends. Germline values: CDR1 SEHNR, CDR2 FQNEAQ (reference sequence). CDR3 length: 14 residues. CDR3 nucleotide sequence: TGTGCCAGCAGTGAAGAGGGGAGGAACACTGAAGCTTTCTTT. Translated: CASSEEGRNTEAFF.

V gene TRBV5-5 combines with J gene TRBJ1-1; 10 nucleotides line up with TRBD1. CDR1 is SGHKS, CDR2 YYEKEE, per germline (reference sequence). Germline trimming cut 4 bases from V and 2 bases from J; bases unmatched to any gene: 5. There are 15 residues in the CDR3. CDR3 protein: CASSGGQGPNTEAFF. The CDR3 nucleotides read TGTGCCAGCAGCGGGGGACAGGGGCCAAACACTGAAGCTTTCTTT.

The chain is built from TRBV5-1 and TRBJ1-1; D is unclear. Germline assignment: CDR1 SGHRS and CDR2 YFSETQ. V lost 8 bases and J lost 0, with 14 bases in between. This CDR3 is built from 14 residues. CDR3 sequence reads: CASRITAVNTEAFF. In nucleotides, the CDR3 is TGCGCCAGTCGAATTACGGCGGTGAACACTGAAGCTTTCTTT.

V is TRBV29-1 and J is TRBJ2-3; a weak D match, TRBD1 (6 bases). CDR3 length: 14 residues. Germline V gives CDR1 SQVTM, CDR2 ANQGSEA. Trimming shortened V by 3 bases and J by 6 bases, and 16 bases separated the two germline ends. The CDR3 spells CSVDRDTEADTQYF. CDR3 in DNA: TGCAGCGTTGACAGGGACACCGAAGCGGATACGCAGTATTTT.

This chain connects TRBV27 to TRBJ1-2, with 11 bases that match TRBD1. Germline values: CDR1 MNHEY, CDR2 SMNVEV (reference sequence). V trimming: 6 bases; J trimming: 4 bases; junction bases outside the gene matches: 13. This CDR3 is 17 amino acids long. Here the CDR3 DNA reads TGTGCCAGCAGACCATTAATACCGGGACAGGGGGTCTATGGCTACACCTTC. Its protein product is CASRPLIPGQGVYGYTF.

This clonotype was seen a handful of times. The CDR3 loop reads CASRSSGGAGETQYF. As DNA, the CDR3 is TGTGCCAGCAGGTCTAGCGGGGGGGCAGGGGAGACCCAGTACTTC. The V and J genes are TRBV28 and TRBJ2-5, with TRBD2 matching 12 bases. Germline values: CDR1 MDHEN, CDR2 SYDVKM. V lost 6 bases to trimming and J lost 5 bases; unmatched junction nucleotides: 7. CDR3 size: 15 residues.

There are many counts of this clonotype. J is TRBJ1-2 and V is TRBV6-5; D gene uncertain. Per germline, CDR1 MNHEY and CDR2 SVGAGI. The CDR3 contains 14 residues. The V and J ends lost 0 bases and 4 bases respectively, with 9 bases between them. CDR3 loop: CASSYSSGSYGYTF. The CDR3 DNA sequence: TGTGCCAGCAGTTACTCGAGCGGGAGCTATGGCTACACCTTC.

This chain uses TRBV7-6 with TRBJ2-1; 7 nucleotides agree with TRBD1. The V and J ends lost 5 bases and 6 bases, in that order; junction bases with no gene match: 13. The CDR3 runs 16 residues. Germline V gene sequence: CDR1 SGHVS, CDR2 FNYEAQ. The CDR3 nucleotides are TGTGCCAGCAGCCATCCCGGGACAGATTCAATCAATGAGCAGTTCTTC. Its protein product is CASSHPGTDSINEQFF.

This sequence joins TRBV19 and TRBJ1-2; TRBD1 matches at 12 bases. The length of the CDR3 is 15 residues. The germline gives CDR1 LNHDA, CDR2 SQIVND (reference sequence). The ends lost 8 bases at V and 7 bases at J; junction bases unmatched: 11. In DNA form, the CDR3 reads TGTGCCAGTCACCGGGACAGGGGGCCGGCGGGTGGCTACACCTTC. Amino acids: CASHRDRGPAGGYTF.

This clonotype counts as medium-sized. The chain combines TRBV29-1 with TRBJ1-4; a possible D gene is TRBD1 (6 bases). The V gene lost 2 bases and the J gene lost 8 bases, with 12 bases spanning the gap. The CDR3 is 13 residues long. Germline V gene sequence: CDR1 SQVTM, CDR2 ANQGSEA. This CDR3 is CSVERRGEEKLFF. Here the CDR3 DNA reads TGCAGCGTTGAACGCAGGGGCGAGGAAAAACTGTTTTTT.

This clonotype was found a few times. V usage is TRBV27 and J usage is TRBJ1-1, with D hard to call. This CDR3 has 12 residues. With 3 bases removed from V and 5 bases from J, the gap between germline ends came to 7 bases. CDR1 MNHEY and CDR2 SMNVEV come from the germline V gene (reference sequence). In nucleotides, the CDR3 is TGTGCCAGCAGTTTTAGTGGGACTGAAGCTTTCTTT. It is translated as CASSFSGTEAFF.

The sample holds a few counts of this clonotype. The chain uses TRBV20-1 and TRBJ2-3; D perhaps matches TRBD1 (6 bases). The CDR3 has 13 residues. Germline values: CDR1 DFQATT, CDR2 SNEGSKA (reference sequence). The V end was cut by 5 bases, the J end by 2 bases, with 11 bases between. In DNA, the CDR3 is TGCAGTGCTCGGGACACCAACACAGATACGCAGTATTTT. Amino acids: CSARDTNTDTQYF.

The chain couples TRBV29-1 to TRBJ1-2, with 9 bases lining up with TRBD1. The V and J ends lost 4 bases and 5 bases, in that order; junction bases with no gene match: 11. The V gene's germline CDR1 is SQVTM and CDR2 ANQGSEA. The CDR3 totals 15 residues. CDR3 sequence (DNA): TGCAGCGTTGGTATGGGCGGACAGGGGAGATATGGCTACACCTTC. As protein: CSVGMGGQGRYGYTF.

The rearrangement joins TRBV4-3 to TRBJ2-2; D unclear. V dropped 0 bases and J dropped 0 bases, with 2 bases sitting between them. The CDR3 covers 14 residues. Germline-derived CDR1 and CDR2 are LGHNA and YSLEER. The CDR3 reads CASSQEPNTGELFF. The CDR3, as DNA: TGCGCCAGCAGCCAAGAGCCGAACACCGGGGAGCTGTTTTTT.

J is TRBJ2-1 and V is TRBV20-1, with TRBD2 identical over 8 bases. CDR3 length: 13 residues. The V gene's germline CDR1 is DFQATT and CDR2 SNEGSKA (reference sequence). The ends lost 4 bases at V and 4 bases at J; junction bases unmatched: 3. CDR3 in amino acids: CSAKSGGYNEQFF. The DNA of the CDR3 is TGCAGTGCTAAAAGCGGGGGTTACAATGAGCAGTTCTTC.

The table lists this clonotype with a count of one. V and J are TRBV20-1 and TRBJ2-7; the match to TRBD1 covers 11 bases. The CDR3 has 14 residues. The trim removed 0 bases at V and 5 bases at J, leaving 3 bases unmatched. CDR1 and CDR2 (germline): DFQATT, SNEGSKA (reference sequence). The CDR3 DNA sequence: TGCAGTGCTAGAGAGGACAGGGGGCCTGACGAGCAGTACTTC. Protein product: CSAREDRGPDEQYF.

This clonotype was observed a few times. The chain recombines TRBV11-1 with TRBJ1-5; perhaps TRBD1 as D (6 bases). Germline lookup yields CDR1 SGHAT and CDR2 FQDESV (reference sequence). The CDR3 consists of 13 residues. The V and J ends lost 5 bases and 4 bases respectively, with 9 bases between them. Here the CDR3 DNA reads TGTGCCAGCAGCACGCAGGGGAATCAGCCCCAGCATTTT. It translates to CASSTQGNQPQHF.

This clonotype was seen only a few times. This chain joins TRBV7-6 and TRBJ1-4; D is ambiguous. Between the trimmed V and J ends, which lost 0 bases and 12 bases, there was a span of 23 bases. This CDR3 comprises 17 residues. CDR1 SGHVS and CDR2 FNYEAQ come from the germline V gene. The CDR3 spells CASSLAETSGTRLELFF. Here the CDR3 DNA reads TGTGCCAGCAGCTTAGCGGAAACTTCGGGTACTAGGTTGGAACTGTTTTTT.

This chain uses TRBV5-6 with TRBJ2-7; 10 nucleotides line up with TRBD1. Germline lookup yields CDR1 SGHDT and CDR2 YYEEEE. V shed 5 bases and J 0 bases; nucleotides not matched to a gene: 5. This CDR3 region has 15 residues. This CDR3 reads CASRRQGATSYEQYF. The CDR3 DNA follows: TGTGCCAGCAGACGACAGGGGGCTACCTCCTACGAGCAGTACTTC.

The rearrangement joins TRBV6-5 to TRBJ2-1; 7 nucleotides agree with TRBD1. This CDR3 is built from 14 residues. Germline V gives CDR1 MNHEY, CDR2 SVGAGI. The V gene end was trimmed by 6 bases and the J gene end by 10 bases; junction bases not matched to a gene: 12. The CDR3, as DNA: TGTGCCAGCAGCCTCGGACAGGAGTCCCACGAGCAGTTCTTC. It encodes CASSLGQESHEQFF.

J is TRBJ2-3 and V is TRBV20-1, with D possibly TRBD2 on 6 matching bases. In germline, CDR1 is DFQATT, CDR2 SNEGSKA (reference sequence). This CDR3 contains 11 residues. DNA for the CDR3: TGCAGGTGCGGGGGCACAGATACGCAGTATTTT. It encodes CRCGGTDTQYF.

The chain is built from TRBV6-2 or TRBV6-3 and TRBJ2-3, with TRBD1 matching over 10 bases. The length of the CDR3 is 15 residues. Germline CDR1 is MNHEY and CDR2 is SVGEGT. Trimming at V came to 6 bases and at J to 5 bases, leaving 8 bases not matched to a gene. In DNA, the CDR3 is TGTGCCAGCAGCATCCGGGACAGGGGTAGAGATACGCAGTATTTT. Its translation: CASSIRDRGRDTQYF.

V gene TRBV20-1 combines with J gene TRBJ2-7; 8 bases line up with TRBD1. CDR1 is DFQATT and CDR2 is SNEGSKA in the germline V gene (reference sequence). This CDR3 is 11 amino acids long. V lost 7 bases, J lost 3 bases, and 2 bases stayed unmatched. The CDR3, as DNA: TGCAGTGTCGGACAGGGCTACGAGCAGTACTTC. Translation: CSVGQGYEQYF.